Below are 22 T cell receptor beta chains sequenced from a single sample in a study of Ad26.COV2.S vaccination and SARS-CoV-2 variants. The assay was immunoSEQ multiplex PCR, and TCRdb's table has in-frame clones only and misses some. The table includes about 350,000 clones, around nine tenths detected once. Noted treatment: 15 to 20 received Ad26.COV2.S at low or high dose, single or two shots; five or six received placebo; per-sample allocation not given. Vaccine and placebo recipients were sampled on day 63 after the first injection. Material: peripheral blood, obtained in a trial of Ad26.COV2.S vaccine versus placebo. These receptors came from a person aged 18-60 years who received the Ad26.COV2.S COVID-19 vaccine or a placebo.

The CDR3 region has the DNA TGTGCCAGTAGTCCCCCGGGCAGGGGGCTGTCCGGGGAGCTGTTTTTT. Protein: CASSPPGRGLSGELFF. The chain employs TRBV19 and TRBJ2-2; 8 bases agree with TRBD1. The V segment lost 5 bases and the J segment 6 bases; nucleotides outside the gene matches: 11. The germline CDR1 and CDR2 sequences are LNHDA and SQIVND (reference sequence). This CDR3 has 16 amino acids.

V and J are TRBV6-5 and TRBJ2-1, with TRBD1 identical over 11 bases. The CDR3 has 13 amino acids. In germline, CDR1 is MNHEY, CDR2 SVGAGI. V lost 8 bases to trimming and J lost 9 bases; unmatched junction nucleotides: 6. The DNA for the CDR3 is TGTGCCAGCGTCGGGACAGGGGGGACTGAGCAGTTCTTC. It translates to CASVGTGGTEQFF.

This sequence joins TRBV18 and TRBJ1-4, with a tentative D call TRBD1 (5 bases). The length of the CDR3 is 14 residues. The germline V gene has CDR1 KGHSH and CDR2 LQKENI. Trimming left V 3 bases short and J 8 bases short, with 13 bases between. CDR3 amino acids: CASSPSGNNEKLFF. The CDR3 nucleotides are TGTGCCAGCTCACCCTCAGGGAACAACGAAAAACTGTTTTTT.

The chain carries TRBV18 and TRBJ2-6; D not resolved. Trimming cost V 0 bases and J 4 bases, with 7 bases left between them. The CDR3 is made up of 15 amino acids. Germline lookup yields CDR1 KGHSH and CDR2 LQKENI. The CDR3 region has the DNA TGTGCCAGCTCACCACCAGGGTCCGGGGCCAACGTCCTGACTTTC. The encoded protein is CASSPPGSGANVLTF.

This clone showed up just once. The chain combines TRBV7-9 with TRBJ1-1; no firm D call. Germline V gene sequence: CDR1 SEHNR, CDR2 FQNEAQ (reference sequence). V was pared by 2 bases and J by 1 base, with 5 bases between. The CDR3 covers 13 residues. The CDR3 region is CASSLRPNTEAFF. The CDR3, as DNA: TGTGCCAGCAGCTTACGTCCGAACACTGAAGCTTTCTTT.

This chain joins TRBV15 and TRBJ1-2; TRBD1 matches at 7 bases. Unmatched junction bases numbered 13, after V lost 8 bases and J lost 4 bases. CDR1 LNHNV and CDR2 YYDKDF come from the germline V gene (reference sequence). The CDR3 length is 15 residues. DNA of the CDR3: TGTGCCACCGTAGACCGGGACAGCGATTCCTATGGCTACACCTTC. Its protein product is CATVDRDSDSYGYTF.

This chain connects TRBV2 to TRBJ2-1; 7 positions agree with TRBD1. Unmatched junction bases numbered 18, after V lost 7 bases and J lost 9 bases. The germline V gene has CDR1 SNHLY and CDR2 FYNNEI. The CDR3 is made up of 16 amino acids. CDR3 in amino acids: CASTPLGQESVGEQFF. The CDR3 DNA sequence: TGTGCCAGCACCCCTCTAGGACAGGAGAGTGTTGGTGAGCAGTTCTTC.

V is TRBV5-8 and J is TRBJ2-1, with TRBD1 as a possible D gene (6 bases). Germline CDR1 SGHTS, CDR2 YDEGEE. The V end lost 4 bases, the J end lost 10 bases, and 12 bases lay between the germline ends. This CDR3 is 12 amino acids long. The CDR3 DNA follows: TGTGCCAGCAGCGACGACAGGTTCGAGCAGTTCTTC. This gives the protein CASSDDRFEQFF.

The J gene is TRBJ2-3, the V gene TRBV5-1; D unresolved. This CDR3 region has 14 residues. Germline V lookup: CDR1 SGHRS, CDR2 YFSETQ. V lost 4 bases and J 0 bases, leaving 9 bases between the germline ends. CDR3 sequence: CASSEPLSTDTQYF. The CDR3 region has the DNA TGCGCCAGCAGCGAACCCCTCAGCACAGATACGCAGTATTTT.

The chain has TRBV5-1 and TRBJ2-1, with 12 bases fitting TRBD1. This CDR3 is 18 amino acids long. V lost 3 bases and J lost 8; bases outside the gene matches: 15. The germline V gene encodes CDR1 SGHRS and CDR2 YFSETQ. As DNA, the CDR3 is TGCGCCAGCAGCTGGAACCCCGCGGGACAGGGGGCTAGCGATGAGCAGTTCTTC. Translation gives CASSWNPAGQGASDEQFF.

The V call is TRBV4-2, the J call TRBJ2-7, with TRBD2 matching over 7 bases. The length of the CDR3 is 15 residues. The J segment lost 3 bases and the V segment lost 4 bases, leaving 9 bases of the junction unmatched. The germline gives CDR1 LGHNA, CDR2 YNFKEQ. CDR3 sequence (DNA): TGTGCCAGCAGCCCCTCGGGGCGGGAGCGCTACGAGCAGTACTTC. Translation: CASSPSGRERYEQYF.

The chain joins TRBV5-8 to TRBJ2-5; D perhaps matches TRBD2 (7 bases). CDR1 is SGHTS and CDR2 is YDEGEE in the germline V gene. The CDR3 totals 18 residues. V was clipped by 0 bases and J by 1 base, with 19 bases between them. The CDR3 here is CASSLVPAGASTQETQYF. CDR3 in DNA: TGTGCCAGCAGCTTGGTCCCCGCGGGGGCTTCGACCCAAGAGACCCAGTACTTC.

The J gene is TRBJ2-1, the V gene TRBV3-1 (or the pseudogene TRBV3-2), with D uncertain. Trimming removed 0 bases from V and 5 bases from J, with 17 bases in between. CDR3 length: 17 residues. The V gene's germline CDR1 is LGHDT and CDR2 YNNKEL (reference sequence). This CDR3 reads CASSQDPTPVLDNEQFF. CDR3 in DNA: TGTGCCAGCAGCCAAGATCCAACTCCCGTATTAGACAATGAGCAGTTCTTC.

The DNA of the CDR3 is TGTGCCAGCAGTTTTCAGGGGGCCTACAATGAGCAGTTCTTC. Amino acids: CASSFQGAYNEQFF. The chain carries TRBV27 and TRBJ2-1; 7 positions match TRBD1. The ends lost 3 bases at V and 2 bases at J; junction bases unmatched: 1. CDR1 is MNHEY and CDR2 is SMNVEV in the germline V gene (reference sequence). The length of the CDR3 is 14 residues.

J is TRBJ1-4 and V is TRBV6-1; D may be TRBD1 (5 bases). Between the trimmed V and J ends, which lost 3 bases and 0 bases, there was a span of 14 bases. The CDR3 runs 17 residues. Looked up from germline, CDR1 is MNHNS and CDR2 is SASEGT. The chain's CDR3 is CASSEAVVGPTNEKLFF. The CDR3 DNA reads TGTGCCAGCAGTGAGGCTGTAGTGGGGCCAACTAATGAAAAACTGTTTTTT.

This chain links TRBV27 with TRBJ2-2; the match to TRBD1 covers 7 bases. The CDR3 runs 16 residues. J lost 0 bases, V lost 0 bases, and 1 base had no gene match. CDR1 MNHEY and CDR2 SMNVEV come from the germline V gene (reference sequence). CDR3 DNA sequence: TGTGCCAGCAGTTTATCAGACAGGGCGAACACCGGGGAGCTGTTTTTT. Translating it yields CASSLSDRANTGELFF.

V and J are TRBV30 and TRBJ2-7; D unclear. Germline CDR1 and CDR2: GTSNPN and SVGIG (reference sequence). Trimming took off 0 bases at V and 3 bases at J, with 9 bases between the two ends. This CDR3 spans 13 amino acids. CDR3 nucleotides: TGTGCCTGGAGTGTAGCTGTTCTCTACGAGCAGTACTTC. Its translation is CAWSVAVLYEQYF.

The rearrangement joins TRBV7-2 to TRBJ1-2; D unclear. The germline V gene has CDR1 SGHTA and CDR2 FQGNSA. The CDR3 covers 13 residues. Trimming took 1 base from V and 4 from J, leaving 7 bases between them. The CDR3 reads CASSLDSAYGYTF. The CDR3 nucleotides are TGTGCCAGCAGCTTAGACAGTGCCTATGGCTACACCTTC.

The chain links TRBV6-2 or TRBV6-3 to TRBJ2-1; no clear D. V was cut by 1 base and J by 10 bases, with 5 bases left in between. There are 11 residues in the CDR3. Per germline, CDR1 MNHEY and CDR2 SVGEGT. CDR3 in DNA: TGTGCCAGCAGTTACTTACGGGAGCAGTTCTTC. Translating it yields CASSYLREQFF.

In nucleotides, the CDR3 is TGTGCCAGCGACAGGGGTGATACCGGGGAGCTGTTTTTT. Amino acid sequence: CASDRGDTGELFF. The V and J genes are TRBV9 and TRBJ2-2, with TRBD1 matching over 8 bases. The CDR3 length is 13 residues. The V and J ends lost 7 bases and 5 bases, in that order; junction bases with no gene match: 4. From germline, CDR1 is SGDLS and CDR2 YYNGEE.

V and J are TRBV5-5 and TRBJ2-1; D is undetermined. Germline loops: CDR1 SGHKS, CDR2 YYEKEE (reference sequence). The V end was cut by 0 bases, the J end by 5 bases, with 12 bases between. This CDR3 contains 15 residues. The CDR3 DNA sequence: TGTGCCAGCAGCTTGGATGGTACCAGCCACAATGAGCAGTTCTTC. Its protein is CASSLDGTSHNEQFF.

J is TRBJ2-2 and V is TRBV4-1; D assignment may be TRBD1 or TRBD2 (6 bases each). V dropped 1 base and J dropped 3 bases, with 12 bases sitting between them. Germline assignment: CDR1 MGHRA and CDR2 YSYEKL. The CDR3 length is 16 residues. CDR3 nucleotides: TGCGCCAGCAGCCAAGGAGGAGGGGGGCACACCGGGGAGCTGTTTTTT. It translates to CASSQGGGGHTGELFF.